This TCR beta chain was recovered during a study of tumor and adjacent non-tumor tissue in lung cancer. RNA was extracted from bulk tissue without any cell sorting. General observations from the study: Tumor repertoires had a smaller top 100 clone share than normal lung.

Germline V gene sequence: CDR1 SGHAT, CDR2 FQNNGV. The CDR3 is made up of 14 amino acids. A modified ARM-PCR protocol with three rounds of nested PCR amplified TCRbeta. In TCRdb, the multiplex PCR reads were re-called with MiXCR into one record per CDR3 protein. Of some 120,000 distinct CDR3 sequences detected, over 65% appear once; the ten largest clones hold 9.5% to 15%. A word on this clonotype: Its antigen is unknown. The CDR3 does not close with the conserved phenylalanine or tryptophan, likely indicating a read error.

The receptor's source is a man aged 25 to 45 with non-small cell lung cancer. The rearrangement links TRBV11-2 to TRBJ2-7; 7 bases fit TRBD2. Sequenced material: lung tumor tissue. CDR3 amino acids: CASRLGLSSYKQYI. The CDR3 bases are TGTGCCAGCAGACTGGGACTAAGCTCCTACAAGCAGTACATC.